This entry lists 19 T cell receptor beta chains sequenced from one sample in a study of neurological immune-mediated disorders. TCRdb recomputed calls from the 5' RACE reads with MiXCR, one row per CDR3 protein. Among some 10,000 distinct CDR3 sequences listed, about 21% were seen once. Sample: CD8+ T cells from blood. These receptors all come from a woman aged 60-75 years with HTLV-1-associated myelopathy (HAM/TSP).

In regard to this clonotype: This CDR3 is missing its conserved last phenylalanine or tryptophan, likely due to a read error. The chain recombines TRBV5-1 with TRBJ1-2, with D unresolved. This CDR3 is built from 13 residues. Per germline, CDR1 SGHRS and CDR2 YFSETQ. The CDR3: CVSSLVSVDGYTL. Written as DNA, the CDR3 is TGCGTCAGCAGCTTGGTGTCAGTGGATGGCTACACCTTG.

This clonotype was counted at least ten times. The chain recombines TRBV6-5 with TRBJ1-4; 10 bases map to TRBD1. The CDR3 length is 19 residues. Per the germline V gene, CDR1 is MNHEY and CDR2 is SVGAGI. The junction had 7 bases not matched to a gene; V was cut back by 0 bases and J by 0 bases. The CDR3 region has the DNA TGTGCCAGCAGTTACTCCGGACAGGGGGAGGAGACAACTAATGAAAAACTGTTTTTT. This encodes CASSYSGQGEETTNEKLFF.

This clonotype was observed at least ten times. The chain couples TRBV19 to TRBJ2-4; 7 bases match TRBD2. CDR3 length: 15 residues. The germline V gene has CDR1 LNHDA and CDR2 SQIVND (reference sequence). V gave up 11 bases and J gave up 0 bases; unmatched junction bases: 10. CDR3 residues: CAPGEGDLAKNIQYF. For the CDR3, the DNA is TGTGCCCCCGGGGAGGGCGACCTAGCCAAAAACATTCAGTACTTC.

This clonotype was seen ten or more times. The J gene is TRBJ2-7, the V gene TRBV7-6; 7 bases align to TRBD2. Germline V gene lookup returns CDR1 SGHVS and CDR2 FNYEAQ. The trim removed 5 bases at V and 2 bases at J, leaving 6 bases unmatched. The CDR3 runs to 14 residues. CDR3: CASSPRGSAYEQYF. The CDR3, as DNA: TGTGCCAGCAGCCCGCGGGGGAGCGCCTACGAGCAGTACTTC. Supplemented by reference TRBV7-6 and TRBJ2-7, the full variable domain reads GAGVSQSPRYKVTKRGQDVALRCDPISGHVSLYWYRQALGQGPEFLTYFNYEAQQDKSGLPNDRFSAERPEGSISTLTIQRTEQRDSAMYRCASSPRGSAYEQYFGPGTRLTVT.

The chain has TRBV12-3 or TRBV12-4 and TRBJ2-3; the D is unclear. With 5 bases removed from V and 5 bases from J, the gap between germline ends came to 11 bases. The CDR3 has 13 residues. The CDR3 region has the DNA TGTGCCAGCAGTCCCGCGAGGTTAGATACGCAGTATTTT. Encoded protein: CASSPARLDTQYF.

In its sample, this clonotype ranks as medium-sized (0.01 to 0.1%). The chain has TRBV15 and TRBJ2-4; 10 bases map to TRBD1. Germline lookup yields CDR1 LNHNV and CDR2 YYDKDF (reference sequence). This CDR3 is 15 amino acids long. With 8 bases clipped from V and 1 base from J, the junction kept 5 bases outside the gene matches. The CDR3 loop is CATRGQGFAKNIQYF. DNA of the CDR3: TGTGCCACCCGGGGACAGGGGTTTGCCAAAAACATTCAGTACTTC.

The J gene is TRBJ1-5, the V gene TRBV7-9; D call uncertain. CDR3 length: 15 amino acids. Trimming took off 3 bases at V and 0 bases at J, with 9 bases between the two ends. Germline loops: CDR1 SEHNR, CDR2 FQNEAQ (reference sequence). Here the CDR3 reads CASSLGPYSNQPQHF. The CDR3 DNA reads as TGTGCCAGCAGCTTGGGCCCATATAGCAATCAGCCCCAGCATTTT. The full variable domain, with the rest looked up from reference TRBV7-9 and TRBJ1-5, is DTGVSQNPRHKITKRGQNVTFRCDPISEHNRLYWYRQTLGQGPEFLTYFQNEAQLEKSRLLSDRFSAERPKGSFSTLEIQRTEQGDSAMYLCASSLGPYSNQPQHFGDGTRLSIL.

By share, this clonotype counts as medium-sized. V gene TRBV2 combines with J gene TRBJ2-7, with TRBD1 identical over 10 bases. Germline V gene lookup returns CDR1 SNHLY and CDR2 FYNNEI. Unmatched junction bases numbered 8, after V lost 3 bases and J lost 0 bases. The CDR3 has 17 residues. The CDR3 DNA sequence: TGTGCCAGCAGTGATTTAGGGACAGGGGTTACCTCCTACGAGCAGTACTTC. Translating gives CASSDLGTGVTSYEQYF. Full variable domain (rest looked up from reference TRBV2 and TRBJ2-7): EPEVTQTPSHQVTQMGQEVILRCVPISNHLYFYWYRQILGQKVEFLVSFYNNEISEKSEIFDDQFSVERPDGSNFTLKIRSTKLEDSAMYFCASSDLGTGVTSYEQYFGPGTRLTVT.

This clonotype was counted ten times or more. V gene TRBV27 combines with J gene TRBJ2-7; 9 positions match TRBD2. The CDR3 length is 18 residues. Germline CDR1 is MNHEY and CDR2 is SMNVEV (reference sequence). J lost 3 bases, V lost 1 base, and 13 bases had no gene match. The CDR3 protein is CASSLFPSGVGSYYEQYF. CDR3 DNA: TGTGCCAGCAGTTTATTTCCTAGCGGGGTAGGTTCCTACTACGAGCAGTACTTC.

Many counts were recorded for this clonotype. This chain connects TRBV5-1 to TRBJ2-3; no clear D. Trimming took off 0 bases at V and 0 bases at J, with 11 bases between the two ends. This CDR3 has 16 amino acids. CDR1 is SGHRS and CDR2 is YFSETQ in the germline V gene. The DNA of the CDR3 is TGCGCCAGCAGCTTGGACGGCCGGTTTAGCACAGATACGCAGTATTTT. Encoded protein: CASSLDGRFSTDTQYF.

This clonotype came up many times. This chain connects TRBV10-2 to TRBJ2-1, with 8 bases fitting TRBD2. The ends lost 10 bases at V and 7 bases at J; junction bases unmatched: 18. The CDR3 is made up of 16 amino acids. Looked up from germline, CDR1 is WSHSY and CDR2 is SAAADI. The CDR3 spells CATMPKSGGKTNEQFF. As DNA, the CDR3 is TGCGCCACCATGCCGAAGAGCGGGGGAAAAACGAATGAGCAGTTCTTC.

This clonotype has at least ten counts. This chain uses TRBV6-6 with TRBJ2-7, with 7 bases identical to TRBD1. There are 12 residues in the CDR3. Trimming at V came to 7 bases and at J to 2 bases, leaving 2 bases not matched to a gene. The germline CDR1 and CDR2 sequences are MNHNY and SVGAGI (reference sequence). CDR3 sequence reads: CASKDRAYEQYF. CDR3 DNA: TGTGCCAGCAAAGACAGGGCCTACGAGCAGTACTTC.

There are many counts of this clonotype. The rearrangement uses TRBV20-1 and TRBJ2-7; D call uncertain. Germline values: CDR1 DFQATT, CDR2 SNEGSKA (reference sequence). Trimming stripped 3 bases from V and 3 bases from J, with 12 bases between. This CDR3 is built from 13 residues. DNA for the CDR3: TGCAGTGCTAGCTATCGGCCTAGCTACGAGCAGTACTTC. Amino acids: CSASYRPSYEQYF.

This clonotype was seen many times. A read error may produce the germline difference seen at one junction end. The genes are TRBV7-7 and TRBJ2-7, with D possibly being TRBD2 (5 bases). Germline V gives CDR1 SSHAT, CDR2 FNYEAQ (reference sequence). The CDR3 contains 15 residues. The CDR3 region has the DNA TGTGCTAGCAGCTTAGCGTTCAGTCCCCTTTACGAGCAGTACTTC. The encoded protein is CASSLAFSPLYEQYF. The whole variable domain, filled in from reference TRBV7-7 and TRBJ2-7, reads GAGVSQSPRYKVTKRGQDVTLRCDPISSHATLYWYQQALGQGPEFLTYFNYEAQPDKSGLPSDRFSAERPEGSISTLTIQRTEQRDSAMYRCASSLAFSPLYEQYFGPGTRLTVT.

This clonotype was detected many times. This chain uses TRBV21-1 with TRBJ1-4. TRBV21-1 represents a pseudogene. The CDR3 consists of 17 residues. The CDR3 coding sequence is TGTGCCAGCAGCAAAGTTCTCGAAGATCGGGTCGAGGAAAAACTGTTTTTT. Protein product: CASSKVLEDRVEEKLFF.

This clonotype was seen at least ten times. V is TRBV30 and J is TRBJ2-1, with D possibly matching TRBD1 (6 bases). V lost 1 base to trimming and J lost 5 bases, with 6 bases between them. The CDR3 is 12 residues long. The germline CDR1 and CDR2 sequences are GTSNPN and SVGIG (reference sequence). The DNA of the CDR3 is TGTGCCTGGAGTGAGGGGGACAATGAGCAGTTCTTC. Translation gives CAWSEGDNEQFF.

This clonotype was detected many times. V gene TRBV9 combines with J gene TRBJ2-1; 8 bases are shared with TRBD1. The germline CDR1 and CDR2 sequences are SGDLS and YYNGEE. This CDR3 region has 16 residues. Trimming took 0 bases from V and 4 from J; bases not matched to a gene: 6. The CDR3 here is CASSVEAGGFYNEQFF. The DNA of the CDR3 is TGTGCCAGCAGCGTAGAGGCAGGGGGCTTTTACAATGAGCAGTTCTTC.

This clonotype was detected a few times. A much larger clone sits a single nucleotide away, making a read error possible. V and J are TRBV20-1 and TRBJ2-1; 7 bases align to TRBD2. CDR1 is DFQATT and CDR2 is SNEGSKA in the germline V gene (reference sequence). Losses at the gene ends were 5 bases for V and 1 base for J; bases not matched to a gene: 5. The length of the CDR3 is 14 residues. In DNA, the CDR3 is TGCAGTGCTGGCCTCGGGGGGTCCTACAATGAGCAGTTCTTC. It is translated as CSAGLGGSYNEQFF.

This clonotype was observed at least ten times. V and J are TRBV5-5 and TRBJ2-2; D is uncertain. Germline V lookup: CDR1 SGHKS, CDR2 YYEKEE (reference sequence). Trimming removed 2 bases from V and 3 bases from J, with 11 bases in between. The CDR3 sequence is 15 residues long. The CDR3 region is CASSFPPIYTGELFF. The CDR3 nucleotides read TGTGCCAGCAGCTTCCCTCCTATTTACACCGGGGAGCTGTTTTTT.